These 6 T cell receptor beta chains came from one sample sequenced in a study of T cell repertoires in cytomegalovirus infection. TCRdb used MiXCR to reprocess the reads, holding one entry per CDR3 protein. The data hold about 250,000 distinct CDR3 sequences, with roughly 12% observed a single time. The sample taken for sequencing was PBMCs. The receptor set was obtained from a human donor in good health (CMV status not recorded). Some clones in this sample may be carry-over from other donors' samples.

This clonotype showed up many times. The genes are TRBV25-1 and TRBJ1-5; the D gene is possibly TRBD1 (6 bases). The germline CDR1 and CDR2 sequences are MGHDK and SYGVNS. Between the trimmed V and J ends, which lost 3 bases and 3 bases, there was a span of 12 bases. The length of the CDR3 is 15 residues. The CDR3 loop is CASSDSSGANQPQHF. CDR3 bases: TGTGCCAGCAGTGATTCGTCGGGGGCCAATCAGCCCCAGCATTTT. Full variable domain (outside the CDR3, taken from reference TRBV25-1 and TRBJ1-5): EADIYQTPRYLVIGTGKKITLECSQTMGHDKMYWYQQDPGMELHLIHYSYGVNSTEKGDLSSESTVSRIRTEHFPLTLESARPSHTSQYLCASSDSSGANQPQHFGDGTRLSIL.

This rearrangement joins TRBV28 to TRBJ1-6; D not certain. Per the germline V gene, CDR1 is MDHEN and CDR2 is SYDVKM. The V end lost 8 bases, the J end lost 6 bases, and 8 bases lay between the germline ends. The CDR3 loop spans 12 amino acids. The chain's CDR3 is CASLTSNSPLHF. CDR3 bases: TGTGCCAGCCTGACAAGTAATTCACCCCTCCACTTT.

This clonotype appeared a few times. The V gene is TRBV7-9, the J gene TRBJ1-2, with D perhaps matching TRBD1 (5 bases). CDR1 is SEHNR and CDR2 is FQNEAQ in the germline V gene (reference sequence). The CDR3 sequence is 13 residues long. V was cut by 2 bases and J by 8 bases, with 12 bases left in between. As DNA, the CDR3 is TGTGCCAGCAGCTTAATGACAGCCGAAGGCTACACCTTC. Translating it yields CASSLMTAEGYTF.

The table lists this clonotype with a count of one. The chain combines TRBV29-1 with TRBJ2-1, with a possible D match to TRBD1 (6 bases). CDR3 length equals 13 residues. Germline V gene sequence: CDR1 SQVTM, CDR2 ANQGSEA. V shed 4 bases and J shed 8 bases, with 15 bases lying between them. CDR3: CSVGGRDSDEQFF. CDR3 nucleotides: TGCAGCGTTGGGGGGCGCGACAGCGATGAGCAGTTCTTC.

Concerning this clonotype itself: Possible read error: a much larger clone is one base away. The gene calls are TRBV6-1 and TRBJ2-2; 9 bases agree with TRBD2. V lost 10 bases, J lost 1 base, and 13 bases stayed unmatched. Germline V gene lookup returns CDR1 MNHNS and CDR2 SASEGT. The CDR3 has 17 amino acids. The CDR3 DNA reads TGTGCCATCAGCCCACCCTCAGCGGGAGGGAACACCGGGGAGCTGTTTTTT. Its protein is CAISPPSAGGNTGELFF.

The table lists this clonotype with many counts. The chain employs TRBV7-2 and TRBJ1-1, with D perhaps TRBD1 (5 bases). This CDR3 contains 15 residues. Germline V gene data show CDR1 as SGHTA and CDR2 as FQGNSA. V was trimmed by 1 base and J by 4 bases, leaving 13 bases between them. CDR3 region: CASSLGAGPGTEAFF. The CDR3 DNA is TGTGCCAGCAGCTTAGGGGCAGGGCCCGGCACTGAAGCTTTCTTT.